This passage covers 31 T cell receptor beta chains from one sample sequenced in a study of blood T cell repertoires in COVID-19. TCRdb keeps only in-frame clones here, not all; method: immunoSEQ multiplex PCR. The sample has roughly 68,000 clones; 70% to 90% are singletons. The sequencing sample was made of peripheral blood. Receptors originate from a woman aged 80 or older with active COVID-19.

The J gene is TRBJ1-1, the V gene TRBV7-3; 7 bases line up with TRBD1. Germline CDR1 is SGHTA and CDR2 is FQGTGA. The V segment lost 6 bases and the J segment 3 bases; nucleotides outside the gene matches: 10. This CDR3 is built from 15 residues. Here the CDR3 reads CASRPTGVRDTEAFF. CDR3 nucleotides: TGTGCCAGCAGACCTACAGGGGTTCGGGACACTGAAGCTTTCTTT. The full variable domain, in which reference TRBV7-3 and TRBJ1-1 provide the parts outside the CDR3, is GAGVSQTPSNKVTEKGKYVELRCDPISGHTALYWYRQSLGQGPEFLIYFQGTGAADDSGLPNDRFFAVRPEGSVSTLKIQRTERGDSAVYLCASRPTGVRDTEAFFGQGTRLTVV.

The CDR3 coding sequence is TGCGCCAGCAGCCTCCTCGGGACTAGCGGCGATACGCAGTATTTT. Its protein is CASSLLGTSGDTQYF. The chain couples TRBV4-1 to TRBJ2-3; 11 bases agree with TRBD2. CDR3 length: 15 residues. Trimming cost V 4 bases and J 6 bases; bases outside gene matches: 6. CDR1 and CDR2 from the germline V gene are MGHRA and YSYEKL.

V and J are TRBV19 and TRBJ2-7, with 9 nucleotides matching TRBD1. This CDR3 spans 12 amino acids. In germline, CDR1 is LNHDA, CDR2 SQIVND (reference sequence). V lost 3 bases, J lost 6 bases, and 0 bases stayed unmatched. The CDR3 nucleotides read TGTGCCAGTAGTATGACAGGGGGCGAGCAGTACTTC. Protein product: CASSMTGGEQYF.

CDR3 in amino acids: CASSQVSRARGGYTF. The CDR3 bases are TGTGCCAGCAGCCAAGTTAGTCGAGCTAGGGGTGGCTACACCTTC. This sequence joins TRBV3-1 (or the pseudogene TRBV3-2) and TRBJ1-2, with a tentative D call TRBD1 (5 bases). CDR3 length equals 15 residues. The germline V gene has CDR1 LGHDT and CDR2 YNNKEL (reference sequence). V was clipped by 1 base and J by 7 bases, with 16 bases between them.

The V gene is TRBV27, the J gene TRBJ2-3; 7 bases agree with TRBD1. Germline assignment: CDR1 MNHEY and CDR2 SMNVEV (reference sequence). The length of the CDR3 is 14 residues. Trimming at V came to 8 bases and at J to 2 bases, leaving 7 bases not matched to a gene. The chain's CDR3 is CASADRATTDTQYF. CDR3 nucleotide sequence: TGTGCCAGCGCCGACAGGGCCACCACAGATACGCAGTATTTT.

The gene calls are TRBV7-3 and TRBJ2-1; weak D call: TRBD2 (5 bases). V lost 2 bases to trimming and J lost 4 bases, with 9 bases between them. The CDR3 consists of 14 residues. Germline CDR1 SGHTA, CDR2 FQGTGA. CDR3 DNA sequence: TGTGCCAGCAGCTTAGTGGGCGGGTACAATGAGCAGTTCTTC. Amino acid sequence: CASSLVGGYNEQFF.

The V call is TRBV7-9, the J call TRBJ1-1; possible D gene TRBD1, 5 bases. This CDR3 contains 14 residues. Germline CDR1 reads SEHNR; CDR2 reads FQNEAQ (reference sequence). The germline V and J ends were trimmed by 5 bases and 2 bases, with 12 bases remaining between them. The CDR3 nucleotides are TGTGCCAGCAGCCCTAATACAGGAAACACTGAAGCTTTCTTT. Amino acids: CASSPNTGNTEAFF. Variable domain in full (rest from reference TRBV7-9 and TRBJ1-1): DTGVSQNPRHKITKRGQNVTFRCDPISEHNRLYWYRQTLGQGPEFLTYFQNEAQLEKSRLLSDRFSAERPKGSFSTLEIQRTEQGDSAMYLCASSPNTGNTEAFFGQGTRLTVV.

The CDR3 loop is CSANRPGTSLLEQFF. DNA for the CDR3: TGCAGCGCTAACCGACCCGGGACTAGCCTCCTTGAGCAGTTCTTC. This chain connects TRBV29-1 to TRBJ2-1; 9 positions match TRBD2. The CDR3 spans 15 residues. V shed 7 bases, J shed 9 bases, and the junction held 16 bases outside the gene matches. Looked up from germline, CDR1 is SQVTM and CDR2 is ANQGSEA.

The DNA for the CDR3 is TGTGCCAGCAACCCACAGCGGCATTCACCCCTCCACTTT. This sequence encodes CASNPQRHSPLHF. The chain links TRBV2 to TRBJ1-6; D is unclear. Per the germline V gene, CDR1 is SNHLY and CDR2 is FYNNEI. The CDR3 length is 13 residues. V lost 7 bases, J lost 8 bases, and 12 bases lay in between.

The chain recombines TRBV11-2 with TRBJ2-1; 14 positions agree with TRBD2. Germline V CDR1 and CDR2: SGHAT, FQNNGV. V gave up 7 bases and J gave up 9 bases; unmatched junction bases: 8. The CDR3 contains 15 residues. CDR3 sequence: CASKGLAGGSFEQFF. The CDR3 nucleotides are TGTGCCAGCAAAGGACTAGCGGGAGGATCATTTGAGCAGTTCTTC.

V usage is TRBV2 and J usage is TRBJ2-2; D may be TRBD2 (5 bases). Germline assignment: CDR1 SNHLY and CDR2 FYNNEI. This CDR3 is built from 16 residues. The V end lost 4 bases, the J end lost 13 bases, and 25 bases lay between the germline ends. The CDR3 nucleotides read TGTGCCAGCAGTGTTGAGCCTTCCTCTTCCGGGGTCGGGCTGTTTTTT. It translates to CASSVEPSSSGVGLFF. Using reference TRBV2 and TRBJ2-2 for the parts outside the CDR3, the full variable domain is EPEVTQTPSHQVTQMGQEVILRCVPISNHLYFYWYRQILGQKVEFLVSFYNNEISEKSEIFDDQFSVERPDGSNFTLKIRSTKLEDSAMYFCASSVEPSSSGVGLFFGEGSRLTVL.

V is TRBV18 and J is TRBJ1-3, with TRBD1 matching over 7 bases. This CDR3 contains 15 residues. The V gene's germline CDR1 is KGHSH and CDR2 LQKENI. J gave up 1 base and V 5 bases, and 5 bases lay outside the gene matches. CDR3 loop: CASSTDRSSGNTIYF. CDR3 bases: TGTGCCAGCTCAACGGACAGGAGTTCTGGAAACACCATATATTTT. Looking up the rest from reference TRBV18 and TRBJ1-3 gives the full variable domain: NAGVMQNPRHLVRRRGQEARLRCSPMKGHSHVYWYRQLPEEGLKFMVYLQKENIIDESGMPKERFSAEFPKEGPSILRIQQVVRGDSAAYFCASSTDRSSGNTIYFGEGSWLTVV.

The chain is built from TRBV21-1 and TRBJ2-1; the table assigns TRBD2, which was not confirmed against the DNA. TRBV21-1 represents a pseudogene. This CDR3 spans 14 amino acids. Written as DNA, the CDR3 is TGTGCCAGCAGCAGCGGGAGGGTCCCCAATGAGCAGTTCTTC. Its protein is CASSSGRVPNEQFF.

The chain recombines TRBV30 with TRBJ2-3; TRBD2 matches at 9 bases. The CDR3 sequence is 15 residues long. Trimming took 0 bases from V and 4 from J; bases not matched to a gene: 5. CDR1 and CDR2 (germline): GTSNPN, SVGIG (reference sequence). The CDR3 DNA reads as TGTGCCTGGAGTGTACCTGGCGGGAGGGCAGATACGCAGTATTTT. Its translation: CAWSVPGGRADTQYF.

The V gene is TRBV6-6, the J gene TRBJ2-5; D might be TRBD2 (5 bases). Germline CDR1 reads MNHNY; CDR2 reads SVGAGI (reference sequence). V was shortened by 5 bases and J by 1 base, with 26 bases between the two germline ends. The CDR3 totals 19 residues. The CDR3: CASSRGGLSSSSLQETQYF. For the CDR3, the DNA is TGTGCCAGCAGTCGAGGAGGACTTAGCTCATCTAGTCTCCAAGAGACCCAGTACTTC.

This clone was observed once. The CDR3 region is CASKGTASYEQYF. For the CDR3, the DNA is TGTGCCAGCAAGGGGACTGCCTCCTACGAGCAGTACTTC. The V gene is TRBV28, the J gene TRBJ2-7; maybe TRBD2 (6 bases). Per germline, CDR1 MDHEN and CDR2 SYDVKM. V lost 7 bases and J lost 0, with 10 bases in between. The CDR3 has 13 residues.

The chain joins TRBV19 to TRBJ2-3; 7 bases are shared with TRBD2. This CDR3 region has 13 residues. The V segment lost 1 base and the J segment 6 bases; nucleotides outside the gene matches: 1. Germline V lookup: CDR1 LNHDA, CDR2 SQIVND (reference sequence). CDR3 bases: TGTGCCAGTAGTATAGCCGGGGGGGATACGCAGTATTTT. Its translation: CASSIAGGDTQYF.

V gene TRBV12-3 or TRBV12-4 combines with J gene TRBJ1-2, with D tentatively TRBD1 (6 bases). The V end was cut by 1 base, the J end by 8 bases, with 11 bases between. This CDR3 region has 13 residues. The CDR3 spells CASSLGGQGGYTF. The CDR3 nucleotides read TGTGCCAGCAGTTTAGGTGGGCAGGGGGGCTACACCTTC.

The genes are TRBV6-5 and TRBJ2-7; 10 bases are a match to TRBD2. This CDR3 is 16 amino acids long. The J segment lost 2 bases and the V segment lost 4 bases, leaving 8 bases of the junction unmatched. The germline CDR1 and CDR2 sequences are MNHEY and SVGAGI. CDR3 sequence: CASSSWTSGRPYEQYF. The DNA for the CDR3 is TGTGCCAGCAGTTCGTGGACTAGCGGCCGTCCCTACGAGCAGTACTTC.

J is TRBJ1-1 and V is TRBV5-1, with D possibly matching TRBD1 (5 bases). Germline V gives CDR1 SGHRS, CDR2 YFSETQ. V lost 0 bases to trimming and J lost 7 bases, with 7 bases between them. The length of the CDR3 is 12 residues. The CDR3 nucleotides are TGCGCCAGCAGCTTGGAGGGGTTTGAAGCTTTCTTT. It specifies CASSLEGFEAFF.

The rearrangement links TRBV30 to TRBJ1-2, with D unclear. CDR3 length: 12 residues. Germline V gene lookup returns CDR1 GTSNPN and CDR2 SVGIG (reference sequence). Trimming removed 0 bases from V and 7 bases from J, with 9 bases in between. DNA of the CDR3: TGTGCCTGGAGTGTACAGCACCCTGGCTACACCTTC. It specifies CAWSVQHPGYTF.

The chain is built from TRBV6-6 and TRBJ1-4, with D perhaps matching TRBD1 (6 bases). Trimming cost V 8 bases and J 0 bases, with 10 bases left between them. The CDR3 is made up of 14 amino acids. Germline CDR1 and CDR2: MNHNY and SVGAGI (reference sequence). The CDR3 DNA sequence: TGTGCCAGCGCCGACAGGACAACTAATGAAAAACTGTTTTTT. Its protein is CASADRTTNEKLFF.

The rearrangement uses TRBV5-1 and TRBJ2-3; 7 bases fit TRBD2. Germline CDR1 reads SGHRS; CDR2 reads YFSETQ. V was pared by 4 bases and J by 5 bases, with 4 bases of the junction left unmatched. The CDR3 spans 13 residues. CDR3 region: CASSLGGQDTQYF. For the CDR3, the DNA is TGCGCCAGCAGCCTGGGAGGGCAAGATACGCAGTATTTT.

This clone was seen more than once but under ten times. The chain employs TRBV29-1 and TRBJ1-3; 8 nucleotides line up with TRBD1. The germline V gene has CDR1 SQVTM and CDR2 ANQGSEA. The CDR3 runs 14 residues. Trimming cost V 5 bases and J 0 bases; bases outside gene matches: 3. The CDR3 sequence is CSVITGGSGNTIYF. Written as DNA, the CDR3 is TGCAGCGTTATTACAGGGGGCTCTGGAAACACCATATATTTT.

This clone was counted only a few times. The chain employs TRBV7-3 and TRBJ1-5; 9 positions agree with TRBD1. The CDR3 length is 14 residues. Germline-derived CDR1 and CDR2 are SGHTA and FQGTGA. V shed 4 bases, J shed 2 bases, and the junction held 0 bases outside the gene matches. CDR3 sequence reads: CASSWDRGNQPQHF. The CDR3, as DNA: TGTGCCAGCAGCTGGGACAGGGGCAATCAGCCCCAGCATTTT.

V and J are TRBV7-9 and TRBJ2-1; 7 nucleotides line up with TRBD2. CDR1 and CDR2 from the germline V gene are SEHNR and FQNEAQ (reference sequence). With V trimmed by 6 bases and J by 4 bases, 0 bases remained unmatched. CDR3 length: 12 residues. The CDR3 reads CASRRGYNEQFF. The CDR3 DNA sequence: TGTGCCAGCAGGCGGGGGTACAATGAGCAGTTCTTC.

The chain joins TRBV20-1 to TRBJ2-5; D gene ambiguous. V was pared by 3 bases and J by 0 bases, with 11 bases between. The CDR3 is 14 residues long. Germline CDR1 and CDR2: DFQATT and SNEGSKA (reference sequence). The CDR3 coding sequence is TGCAGTGCTAGTAGCCCTAATAACCAAGAGACCCAGTACTTC. Translated, it gives CSASSPNNQETQYF.

V gene TRBV7-2 combines with J gene TRBJ2-5; D remains ambiguous. Per the germline V gene, CDR1 is SGHTA and CDR2 is FQGNSA. The CDR3 sequence is 12 residues long. V lost 5 bases to trimming and J lost 4 bases, with 8 bases between them. CDR3 DNA sequence: TGTGCCAGCAGCACGTACGGAGAGACCCAGTACTTC. It specifies CASSTYGETQYF.

J is TRBJ1-2 and V is TRBV4-2, with D hard to call. CDR1 LGHNA and CDR2 YNFKEQ come from the germline V gene. V shed 4 bases and J shed 3 bases, with 9 bases lying between them. The CDR3 runs 13 residues. Here the CDR3 reads CASSPGRHYGYTF. For the CDR3, the DNA is TGTGCCAGCAGCCCTGGGAGACACTATGGCTACACCTTC.

This chain joins TRBV18 and TRBJ2-6, with 7 bases aligning to TRBD1. Germline V gene data show CDR1 as KGHSH and CDR2 as LQKENI. This CDR3 spans 16 amino acids. V dropped 3 bases and J dropped 0; count of bases not matched to a gene: 2. The CDR3 loop reads CASSPTGDSGANVLTF. The DNA for the CDR3 is TGTGCCAGCTCACCTACAGGGGACTCTGGGGCCAACGTCCTGACTTTC. The full variable domain, rest sourced from reference TRBV18 and TRBJ2-6, is NAGVMQNPRHLVRRRGQEARLRCSPMKGHSHVYWYRQLPEEGLKFMVYLQKENIIDESGMPKERFSAEFPKEGPSILRIQQVVRGDSAAYFCASSPTGDSGANVLTFGAGSRLTVL.

The chain joins TRBV29-1 to TRBJ2-1; D might be TRBD2 (6 bases). Per germline, CDR1 SQVTM and CDR2 ANQGSEA. The CDR3 contains 14 residues. V lost 3 bases, J lost 6 bases, and 15 bases lay in between. The CDR3 sequence is CSVDGEYGGNEQFF. CDR3 DNA: TGCAGCGTTGACGGAGAGTACGGGGGCAATGAGCAGTTCTTC.